Here is one TCR beta chain with its context. The data are from a study of blood T cell repertoires in COVID-19. About the research overall: T cells, B-cell-depleted T cells, or PBMCs provided the cDNA or gDNA that served as material.

This CDR3 has 15 amino acids. Germline lookup yields CDR1 SGHRS and CDR2 YFSETQ. With 5 bases clipped from V and 1 base from J, the junction kept 6 bases outside the gene matches. In the original workflow: From reference gene primer amplification, estimates of nucleated cell counts were derived. Some clones are missing from TCRdb's copy, which holds only in-frame ones; the method was immunoSEQ multiplex PCR. The V and J calls and the clone size are those of that table, but D and trimming were determined from the DNA. In the table there are around 150,000 clones, about nine tenths of which are singletons.

J is TRBJ1-2 and V is TRBV5-1, with TRBD1 matching 9 bases. Material for sequencing was peripheral blood. The clonotype comes from a woman aged 55-70 years with active or convalescent COVID-19. DNA for the CDR3: TGCGCCAGCAGTTTTCGGACAGGGGTTAACTATGGCTACACCTTC. This codes for CASSFRTGVNYGYTF. Based on the CDR3 plus reference TRBV5-1 and TRBJ1-2, the full variable domain is KAGVTQTPRYLIKTRGQQVTLSCSPISGHRSVSWYQQTPGQGLQFLFEYFSETQRNKGNFPGRFSGRQFSNSRSEMNVSTLELGDSALYLCASSFRTGVNYGYTFGSGTRLTVV.